Listed below are T cell receptor beta chains from one sample, sequenced in a study of blood T cell repertoires in COVID-19. Method: immunoSEQ multiplex PCR; TCRdb's copy keeps in-frame clones and lacks some. Of 100,000 to 130,000 clones in the sample, about 89% are singletons; the top ten hold 4.5% to 6%. The sample consisted of peripheral blood. These receptors were collected from a man in his forties or fifties with active or convalescent COVID-19. The CDR3 runs from the conserved cysteine through the conserved F or W. Each record gives: V gene, J gene, CDR3 protein.

TRBV5-1	TRBJ2-7	CASSPTGGLNYEQYF
TRBV6-2/TRBV6-3	TRBJ2-7	CASSFGTYEQYF
TRBV9	TRBJ1-1	CASSVAGTEAFF
TRBV19	TRBJ1-5	CASSILSGHNSNQPQHF
TRBV19	TRBJ2-1	CASSILAAQGVSYNEQFF
TRBV5-1	TRBJ1-4	CASSLIAVNEKLFF
TRBV7-9	TRBJ2-2	CASSSWSLAGGGELFF
TRBV5-5	TRBJ1-6	CASSSRGQLNHNSPLHF
TRBV2	TRBJ1-4	CASRGTGMDEKLFF
TRBV5-8	TRBJ2-5	CASSLEGTGGQETQYF
TRBV5-4	TRBJ2-2	CASSSLGARDTGELFF
TRBV2	TRBJ1-5	CASSFGQPIGNQPQHF
TRBV6-5	TRBJ2-5	CASSYSDTEEETQYF
TRBV7-9	TRBJ2-1	CAGRTSGYNEQFF
TRBV18	TRBJ2-2	CASSPGQHLNTGELFF
TRBV7-2	TRBJ1-1	CASSSQGAGTEAFF
TRBV6-5	TRBJ2-1	CASSYSGSSYNEQFF
TRBV19	TRBJ2-7	CASSMLTAGYEQYF
TRBV9	TRBJ2-3	CASSGGTGARDTQYF
TRBV6-5	TRBJ1-3	CASSYRPGRGNTIYF
TRBV9	TRBJ1-2	CASSVTGTGIYGYTF
TRBV11-2	TRBJ2-1	CASSLARSASLNEQFF
TRBV5-1	TRBJ1-5	CASSLAGHNQPQHF
TRBV18	TRBJ2-7	CASSPVSAGVLGEQYF
TRBV19	TRBJ2-1	CASSRRLAGDSYNEQFF
TRBV24-1	TRBJ2-1	CATSDLRLAGNNEQFF
TRBV4-1	TRBJ2-1	CASSQEGTSGRGSEQFF